The 30 T cell receptor beta chains listed next were all sequenced from one sample in a study of blood T cell repertoires in COVID-19. Measured with immunoSEQ multiplex PCR; TCRdb has only the in-frame clones, and not every one. The sample holds some 70,000 clones, around nine tenths seen once. Sample: peripheral blood. The receptors were gathered from a woman aged 45-60 years with COVID-19, enrolled during active disease.

The chain combines TRBV28 with TRBJ1-4; 7 bases agree with TRBD1. CDR3 size: 14 residues. V shed 6 bases, J shed 7 bases, and the junction held 8 bases outside the gene matches. Germline values: CDR1 MDHEN, CDR2 SYDVKM. CDR3 in DNA: TGTGCCAGCAGGAAGGGGGCTTGGGGTGAAAAACTGTTTTTT. It is translated as CASRKGAWGEKLFF.

The chain has TRBV9 and TRBJ1-6; D not resolved. Germline CDR1 is SGDLS and CDR2 is YYNGEE. The CDR3 totals 16 residues. Trimming removed 0 bases at V and 10 bases at J, with 17 bases between. The CDR3 loop reads CASSVEVTPGKSPLHF. Here the CDR3 DNA reads TGTGCCAGCAGCGTAGAGGTGACCCCGGGAAAGTCACCCCTCCACTTT.

The chain is built from TRBV7-2 and TRBJ2-7, with TRBD2 matching over 8 bases. The CDR3 totals 15 residues. V was pared by 1 base and J by 4 bases, with 6 bases of the junction left unmatched. Germline CDR1 is SGHTA and CDR2 is FQGNSA. The CDR3, as DNA: TGTGCCAGCAGCTTAGTCACGGGAGGGTTGTACGAGCAGTACTTC. Translation: CASSLVTGGLYEQYF.

The rearrangement uses TRBV5-8 and TRBJ1-3; 9 bases fit TRBD1. The CDR3 spans 13 residues. Germline CDR1 reads SGHTS; CDR2 reads YDEGEE. Trimming removed 4 bases from V and 8 bases from J; junction bases left unmatched: 4. CDR3 nucleotide sequence: TGTGCCAGCAGCCGGGACAGGGTAGACACCATATATTTT. Amino acids: CASSRDRVDTIYF.

The V and J genes are TRBV7-2 and TRBJ2-4, with D perhaps matching TRBD2 (7 bases). V lost 6 bases to trimming and J lost 6 bases, with 24 bases between them. This CDR3 contains 17 residues. CDR1 and CDR2 from the germline V gene are SGHTA and FQGNSA. The CDR3 loop is CASSFGGAGQSGNIQYF. The CDR3 bases are TGTGCCAGCAGTTTTGGAGGAGCGGGACAAAGTGGAAACATTCAGTACTTC.

The rearrangement links TRBV7-2 to TRBJ2-3; D may be TRBD2 (6 bases). Germline CDR1 reads SGHTA; CDR2 reads FQGNSA. The CDR3 contains 15 residues. Trimming took off 1 base at V and 3 bases at J, with 11 bases between the two ends. CDR3 nucleotides: TGTGCCAGCAGCTTAGTGGGGCGGGATACAGATACGCAGTATTTT. Its protein is CASSLVGRDTDTQYF.

The chain employs TRBV29-1 and TRBJ2-3; TRBD1 agrees at 8 bases. From germline, CDR1 is SQVTM and CDR2 ANQGSEA. CDR3 size: 13 residues. V gave up 2 bases and J gave up 4 bases; unmatched junction bases: 2. DNA of the CDR3: TGCAGCGTTGAAACAGGGGGGCCAGATACGCAGTATTTT. As protein: CSVETGGPDTQYF.

The chain joins TRBV5-6 to TRBJ2-1, with 9 nucleotides matching TRBD2. Germline V lookup: CDR1 SGHDT, CDR2 YYEEEE. The CDR3 has 15 residues. V shed 3 bases and J 3 bases; nucleotides not matched to a gene: 4. The CDR3, as DNA: TGTGCCAGCAGCTCTATAGCGGGGGTCTACAATGAGCAGTTCTTC. This encodes CASSSIAGVYNEQFF.

This clone was seen only a few times. The chain recombines TRBV19 with TRBJ1-6; unclear D gene. The V end lost 3 bases, the J end lost 3 bases, and 6 bases lay between the germline ends. The CDR3 spans 14 residues. Germline CDR1 LNHDA, CDR2 SQIVND (reference sequence). The CDR3 DNA reads as TGTGCCAGTAGTATTGTGAGCTATAATTCACCCCTCCACTTT. Protein: CASSIVSYNSPLHF.

The genes are TRBV28 and TRBJ1-2, with 7 nucleotides matching TRBD1. The CDR3 extends over 15 amino acids. CDR1 MDHEN and CDR2 SYDVKM come from the germline V gene. Germline trimming cut 3 bases from V and 2 bases from J; bases unmatched to any gene: 6. The CDR3 DNA sequence: TGTGCCAGCAGTTTCCCCCGACAGGGCAACTATGGCTACACCTTC. Amino acids: CASSFPRQGNYGYTF.

The chain is built from TRBV6-2 or TRBV6-3 and TRBJ2-7; the D gene is possibly TRBD2 (6 bases). V was pared by 6 bases and J by 9 bases, with 24 bases between. The CDR3 spans 15 residues. Per the germline V gene, CDR1 is MNHEY and CDR2 is SVGEGT. The CDR3 loop is CASSTDRGSIWGQYF. The CDR3 DNA is TGTGCCAGCAGCACGGACCGGGGGTCGATCTGGGGGCAGTACTTC.

The genes are TRBV28 and TRBJ1-2; possible D gene TRBD1, 6 bases. The germline V gene has CDR1 MDHEN and CDR2 SYDVKM. This CDR3 is built from 13 residues. V gave up 10 bases and J gave up 7 bases, with 19 bases separating them. CDR3 protein: CAIRLYRAAGYTF. As DNA, the CDR3 is TGTGCCATCCGGCTATACAGGGCTGCTGGCTACACCTTC.

This clone has only one observation. This chain joins TRBV18 and TRBJ1-4, with 9 bases lining up with TRBD1. The CDR3 covers 13 residues. J was trimmed by 10 bases and V by 5 bases; bases with no gene match: 5. The V gene's germline CDR1 is KGHSH and CDR2 LQKENI. DNA for the CDR3: TGTGCCAGCTCAAGGGACAGGGAAGGAAAACTGTTTTTT. As protein: CASSRDREGKLFF.

The J gene is TRBJ1-5, the V gene TRBV10-3; 10 bases are shared with TRBD1. V lost 4 bases to trimming and J lost 5 bases; unmatched junction nucleotides: 2. CDR3 length: 14 residues. CDR1 ENHRY and CDR2 SYGVKD come from the germline V gene. CDR3 DNA sequence: TGTGCCATCAGTGGTGGGACAGGGGATCAGCCCCAGCATTTT. It encodes CAISGGTGDQPQHF.

The chain carries TRBV15 and TRBJ1-5, with 8 positions matching TRBD1. Germline V gives CDR1 LNHNV, CDR2 YYDKDF (reference sequence). The V and J ends lost 10 bases and 1 base, in that order; junction bases with no gene match: 3. CDR3 length equals 13 residues. The chain's CDR3 is CASGQGSNQPQHF. Written as DNA, the CDR3 is TGTGCCAGCGGACAGGGAAGCAATCAGCCCCAGCATTTT.

This rearrangement joins TRBV30 to TRBJ1-5; D perhaps matches TRBD1 (5 bases). The CDR3 runs to 14 residues. V was clipped by 2 bases and J by 6 bases, with 14 bases between them. From germline, CDR1 is GTSNPN and CDR2 SVGIG (reference sequence). The DNA for the CDR3 is TGTGCCTGGAGTCGCAGACAGAGTGGTCAGCCCCAGCATTTT. Its protein is CAWSRRQSGQPQHF.

The rearrangement links TRBV18 to TRBJ2-7; unclear D gene. Germline assignment: CDR1 KGHSH and CDR2 LQKENI. The CDR3 is 12 residues long. Trimming removed 2 bases from V and 4 bases from J, with 6 bases in between. The CDR3 reads CASSPGQYEQYF. As DNA, the CDR3 is TGTGCCAGCTCACCAGGGCAGTACGAGCAGTACTTC.

The table lists this clone with a few counts. This chain's CDR3 is CASSLPTGGGESPLHF. DNA of the CDR3: TGTGCCAGCAGCCTCCCCACGGGAGGGGGCGAGTCACCCCTCCACTTT. The chain carries TRBV5-4 and TRBJ1-6, with 7 bases that match TRBD1. The germline gives CDR1 SGHNT, CDR2 YYREEE (reference sequence). Losses at the gene ends were 4 bases for V and 10 bases for J; bases not matched to a gene: 14. This CDR3 has 16 residues.

The chain joins TRBV7-2 to TRBJ2-7, with D tentatively TRBD1 (5 bases). The V end lost 6 bases, the J end lost 6 bases, and 12 bases lay between the germline ends. This CDR3 is built from 12 residues. Per the germline V gene, CDR1 is SGHTA and CDR2 is FQGNSA. This CDR3 reads CASSWGTGEQYF. For the CDR3, the DNA is TGTGCCAGCAGTTGGGGCACAGGCGAGCAGTACTTC.

V is TRBV5-1 and J is TRBJ2-1, with TRBD2 identical over 9 bases. There are 17 residues in the CDR3. V lost 3 bases, J lost 0 bases, and 7 bases stayed unmatched. Germline CDR1 reads SGHRS; CDR2 reads YFSETQ. The CDR3: CASSSIAGELSYNEQFF. The CDR3 DNA reads as TGCGCCAGCAGCTCAATAGCGGGAGAACTCTCCTACAATGAGCAGTTCTTC.

This chain joins TRBV7-3 and TRBJ2-5, with D possibly being TRBD1 (5 bases). Trimming shortened V by 1 base and J by 4 bases, and 7 bases separated the two germline ends. The CDR3 consists of 13 residues. Germline loops: CDR1 SGHTA, CDR2 FQGTGA. CDR3 DNA sequence: TGTGCCAGCAGCTTAAGAAGGGGAGAGACCCAGTACTTC. Its protein product is CASSLRRGETQYF.

A single count supports this clone. The chain joins TRBV7-2 to TRBJ2-3; perhaps TRBD1 as D (6 bases). The V gene's germline CDR1 is SGHTA and CDR2 FQGNSA. The germline V and J ends were trimmed by 4 bases and 1 base, with 9 bases remaining between them. This CDR3 is built from 14 residues. The CDR3 nucleotides read TGTGCCAGCAGCTCTCGGACAGGCACAGATACGCAGTATTTT. Amino acid sequence: CASSSRTGTDTQYF.

This CDR3 reads CASSLSGNDKETQYF. As DNA, the CDR3 is TGTGCCAGCAGCTTATCGGGAAATGATAAAGAGACCCAGTACTTC. V gene TRBV7-3 combines with J gene TRBJ2-5; possibly TRBD2 for D (5 bases). The V gene lost 2 bases and the J gene lost 3 bases, with 13 bases spanning the gap. CDR1 SGHTA and CDR2 FQGTGA come from the germline V gene. This CDR3 contains 15 residues.

V is TRBV5-1 and J is TRBJ2-3; 7 bases align to TRBD1. The V and J ends lost 1 base and 3 bases, in that order; junction bases with no gene match: 5. The CDR3 runs 15 residues. CDR1 is SGHRS, CDR2 YFSETQ, per germline. The chain's CDR3 is CASSLPQGVTDTQYF. CDR3 DNA sequence: TGCGCCAGCAGCTTGCCGCAGGGGGTAACAGATACGCAGTATTTT.

The chain employs TRBV30 and TRBJ1-1, with D possibly matching TRBD1 (6 bases). Per the germline V gene, CDR1 is GTSNPN and CDR2 is SVGIG (reference sequence). Trimming shortened V by 8 bases and J by 9 bases, and 25 bases separated the two germline ends. This CDR3 region has 14 residues. The chain's CDR3 is CAIKAKGQLIQAFF. The CDR3 DNA is TGTGCCATTAAAGCTAAGGGACAATTAATCCAAGCTTTCTTT.

The chain joins TRBV28 to TRBJ2-2, with 14 bases lining up with TRBD2. Germline V lookup: CDR1 MDHEN, CDR2 SYDVKM. J gave up 0 bases and V 9 bases, and 3 bases lay outside the gene matches. The CDR3 covers 16 residues. The CDR3 DNA reads TGTGCCAGTACGACTAGCGGGAGGGCGAACACCGGGGAGCTGTTTTTT. Its protein product is CASTTSGRANTGELFF.

J is TRBJ2-5 and V is TRBV6-5; weak D call: TRBD2 (6 bases). Germline V gene sequence: CDR1 MNHEY, CDR2 SVGAGI. V lost 6 bases to trimming and J lost 4 bases, with 6 bases between them. The CDR3 covers 11 residues. The CDR3, as DNA: TGTGCCAGCAGGGAGGGAGAGACCCAGTACTTC. Amino acid sequence: CASREGETQYF.

This chain links TRBV30 with TRBJ2-7; 9 nucleotides agree with TRBD1. CDR3 length: 13 amino acids. Trimming removed 5 bases from V and 2 bases from J; junction bases left unmatched: 4. Germline CDR1 reads GTSNPN; CDR2 reads SVGIG (reference sequence). This CDR3 reads CAWSRDRAYEQYF. In DNA form, the CDR3 reads TGTGCCTGGTCCCGGGACAGGGCCTACGAGCAGTACTTC.

The chain uses TRBV28 and TRBJ1-4; D gene unclear. This CDR3 contains 15 residues. Germline V gene data show CDR1 as MDHEN and CDR2 as SYDVKM. The V end lost 5 bases, the J end lost 5 bases, and 15 bases lay between the germline ends. CDR3 residues: CASSENGVDNEKLFF. The CDR3 nucleotides are TGTGCCAGCAGTGAGAACGGGGTAGACAATGAAAAACTGTTTTTT.

The chain couples TRBV6-5 to TRBJ1-1; D perhaps matches TRBD1 (6 bases). This CDR3 contains 13 residues. CDR1 and CDR2 (germline): MNHEY, SVGAGI. Trimming took off 2 bases at V and 8 bases at J, with 12 bases between the two ends. The CDR3 spells CASSYQLGGEAFF. CDR3 DNA: TGTGCCAGCAGTTACCAGCTAGGGGGAGAAGCTTTCTTT.